The 30 T cell receptor beta chains below were found in one sample sequenced in a study of blood T cells in healthy people across ages. Combining a sample-barcoded 5' primer with a J-beta primer mix, a second PCR ran for roughly 6 to 12 cycles. One entry per CDR3 protein results from TCRdb running MiXCR on the 5' RACE reads. The table lists about 1.1 million distinct CDR3 sequences, roughly two fifths of them singletons. The sequenced sample consisted of blood. The receptor source for this set is a man between 18 and 35 years old in good health.

J is TRBJ1-1 and V is TRBV2; no firm D call. V lost 8 bases to trimming and J lost 2 bases, with 12 bases between them. Germline loops: CDR1 SNHLY, CDR2 FYNNEI. CDR3 length equals 13 residues. DNA for the CDR3: TGTGCCAGCGAAACGGACGCAAACACTGAAGCTTTCTTT. Protein sequence: CASETDANTEAFF.

The J gene is TRBJ2-4, the V gene TRBV7-2; no reliable D call. V was shortened by 0 bases and J by 5 bases, with 8 bases between the two germline ends. The CDR3 has 14 residues. Germline CDR1 and CDR2: SGHTA and FQGNSA. CDR3 nucleotides: TGTGCCAGCAGCTTAGCGGGGATCCAAAACATTCAGTACTTC. Protein: CASSLAGIQNIQYF.

The count of this clonotype is one. The V and J genes are TRBV5-1 and TRBJ2-2; unclear D gene. The CDR3 covers 16 residues. From germline, CDR1 is SGHRS and CDR2 YFSETQ. V gave up 4 bases and J gave up 0 bases, with 13 bases separating them. The CDR3 DNA follows: TGCGCCAGCAGCCCGACCGACACCTCGAACACCGGGGAGCTGTTTTTT. Its protein is CASSPTDTSNTGELFF.

This chain connects TRBV5-1 to TRBJ2-2; possibly TRBD2 for D (6 bases). Germline loops: CDR1 SGHRS, CDR2 YFSETQ. CDR3 length: 19 amino acids. Deletions cut 4 bases from V and 5 bases from J, with 27 bases between. The CDR3 DNA follows: TGCGCCAGCAGCCCCAGCCGACCGGGACTCCGGGCGTATACCGGGGAGCTGTTTTTT. This translates into CASSPSRPGLRAYTGELFF. The whole variable domain, remainder taken from reference TRBV5-1 and TRBJ2-2, is KAGVTQTPRYLIKTRGQQVTLSCSPISGHRSVSWYQQTPGQGLQFLFEYFSETQRNKGNFPGRFSGRQFSNSRSEMNVSTLELGDSALYLCASSPSRPGLRAYTGELFFGEGSRLTVL.

A word on this clonotype: The DNA is left out, because the CDR3 cannot be placed on it with certainty; the CDR3 is given as TCRdb lists it. V and J are TRBV1 and TRBJ1-2. TRBV1 is labeled a pseudogene. The CDR3 length equals 16 residues, ends included. CDR3 residues: CTSSQDYEGGEYGCTF.

There are a few counts of this clonotype. The chain couples TRBV4-3 to TRBJ2-5; D may be TRBD2 (5 bases). Looked up from germline, CDR1 is LGHNA and CDR2 is YSLEER. The ends were cut back, 0 bases at V and 5 bases at J, with 16 bases in the middle. The CDR3 covers 16 residues. CDR3 DNA: TGCGCCAGCAGCCAAGATGTGGGTGGTCGAGGGGAGACCCAGTACTTC. As protein: CASSQDVGGRGETQYF.

In this sample, this clonotype turned up many times. This chain uses TRBV4-1 with TRBJ2-1, with D hard to call. Germline assignment: CDR1 MGHRA and CDR2 YSYEKL. Trimming stripped 2 bases from V and 0 bases from J, with 8 bases between. CDR3 length: 15 amino acids. The CDR3 region is CASSQIGSSYNEQFF. The CDR3, as DNA: TGCGCCAGCAGCCAAATCGGTAGCTCCTACAATGAGCAGTTCTTC.

V usage is TRBV4-1 and J usage is TRBJ1-2; TRBD1 is a possible D gene (5 bases). CDR1 MGHRA and CDR2 YSYEKL come from the germline V gene. V dropped 1 base and J dropped 0 bases, with 12 bases sitting between them. The CDR3 extends over 16 amino acids. The DNA of the CDR3 is TGCGCCAGCAGCCAAGGGGGCCGAGGGACTAACTATGGCTACACCTTC. Translation: CASSQGGRGTNYGYTF.

CDR3 nucleotides: TGTGCCAGCAGCTTAGGGGAGCGGGGGAGCACAGATACGCAGTATTTT. Its translation is CASSLGERGSTDTQYF. V gene TRBV7-3 combines with J gene TRBJ2-3; 8 positions agree with TRBD2. The CDR3 runs to 16 residues. The V and J ends lost 2 bases and 0 bases, in that order; junction bases with no gene match: 4. Germline V lookup: CDR1 SGHTA, CDR2 FQGTGA.

This clonotype was picked up a small number of times. The chain is built from TRBV5-1 and TRBJ2-1; 7 bases fit TRBD1. This CDR3 has 14 residues. The V and J ends lost 6 bases and 4 bases, in that order; junction bases with no gene match: 7. Germline lookup yields CDR1 SGHRS and CDR2 YFSETQ. The CDR3 is CASTPGQHYNEQFF. CDR3 DNA sequence: TGCGCCAGCACTCCGGGACAGCATTACAATGAGCAGTTCTTC.

The rearrangement uses TRBV4-3 and TRBJ1-1; no definite D call. This CDR3 has 13 residues. CDR1 LGHNA and CDR2 YSLEER come from the germline V gene. Trimming removed 0 bases at V and 6 bases at J, with 8 bases between. The CDR3 loop is CASSQDWGAEAFF. The CDR3 DNA reads as TGCGCCAGCAGCCAAGATTGGGGAGCTGAAGCTTTCTTT.

The V gene is TRBV5-1, the J gene TRBJ1-1; 9 bases align to TRBD1. In germline, CDR1 is SGHRS, CDR2 YFSETQ. The CDR3 sequence is 15 residues long. V trimming: 2 bases; J trimming: 3 bases; junction bases outside the gene matches: 5. The CDR3 loop is CASSLQGAQDTEAFF. CDR3 in DNA: TGCGCCAGCAGCTTACAGGGGGCGCAGGACACTGAAGCTTTCTTT.

The chain recombines TRBV7-2 with TRBJ1-2, with 10 bases lining up with TRBD1. The trim removed 2 bases at V and 10 bases at J, leaving 7 bases unmatched. Germline CDR1 and CDR2: SGHTA and FQGNSA. This CDR3 contains 14 residues. CDR3 nucleotides: TGTGCCAGCAGCTTAATAGGGACAGGGGTTGACTACACCTTC. Translation: CASSLIGTGVDYTF. The variable domain in full, with the rest retrieved from reference TRBV7-2 and TRBJ1-2, is GAGVSQSPSNKVTEKGKDVELRCDPISGHTALYWYRQSLGQGLEFLIYFQGNSAPDKSGLPSDRFSAERTGGSVSTLTIQRTQQEDSAVYLCASSLIGTGVDYTFGSGTRLTVV.

This chain connects TRBV10-3 to TRBJ1-2, with a possible D match to TRBD1 (5 bases). Per the germline V gene, CDR1 is ENHRY and CDR2 is SYGVKD. The V end was cut by 10 bases, the J end by 6 bases, with 21 bases between. The CDR3 runs 14 residues. CDR3 nucleotide sequence: TGTGCCAACCACGGGGGACGGCTTGACAATGGCTACACCTTC. It codes for CANHGGRLDNGYTF.

This clonotype was observed a few times. The chain joins TRBV18 to TRBJ2-7; D is tentatively TRBD1 or TRBD2 (5 bases each). CDR1 KGHSH and CDR2 LQKENI come from the germline V gene. CDR3 length equals 14 residues. V dropped 6 bases and J dropped 2 bases, with 14 bases sitting between them. CDR3 bases: TGTGCCAGCTCCTCCGCCGGGACCCCCTACGAGCAGTACTTC. Protein: CASSSAGTPYEQYF.

This rearrangement joins TRBV12-3 or TRBV12-4 to TRBJ1-4, with TRBD1 as a possible D gene (6 bases). The CDR3 is 14 residues long. V gave up 5 bases and J gave up 5 bases, with 12 bases separating them. The CDR3 coding sequence is TGTGCCAGCAGTGTATCCGGGACAAATGAAAAACTGTTTTTT. Its protein product is CASSVSGTNEKLFF.

V and J are TRBV6-5 and TRBJ1-4, with 7 bases fitting TRBD1. The germline gives CDR1 MNHEY, CDR2 SVGAGI. CDR3 size: 13 residues. The V and J ends lost 6 bases and 7 bases, in that order; junction bases with no gene match: 5. For the CDR3, the DNA is TGTGCCAGCAGGCAGGGGGGGGGTGAAAAACTGTTTTTT. Translated, it gives CASRQGGGEKLFF.

The rearrangement links TRBV6-2 or TRBV6-3 to TRBJ1-2, with D possibly TRBD1 on 5 matching bases. Deletions cut 0 bases from V and 5 bases from J, with 10 bases between. Germline V gene sequence: CDR1 MNHEY, CDR2 SVGEGT. The CDR3 spans 14 residues. The CDR3 loop is CASSYSTTVYGYTF. The CDR3 coding sequence is TGTGCCAGCAGTTACTCGACGACAGTTTATGGCTACACCTTC.

This clonotype was observed a few times. This chain uses TRBV4-3 with TRBJ1-1; no clear D gene. Germline V gene data show CDR1 as LGHNA and CDR2 as YSLEER. The CDR3 runs to 17 residues. V was shortened by 0 bases and J by 1 base, with 15 bases between the two germline ends. The CDR3 DNA reads as TGCGCCAGCAGCCAAGATCCCCCAGTTACGGGGAACACTGAAGCTTTCTTT. It codes for CASSQDPPVTGNTEAFF.

The chain couples TRBV27 to TRBJ1-5; D remains unclear. There are 15 residues in the CDR3. Trimming removed 6 bases from V and 0 bases from J, with 12 bases in between. Germline-derived CDR1 and CDR2 are MNHEY and SMNVEV (reference sequence). The CDR3 DNA follows: TGTGCCAGCAGGAATCATCTGGGTAGCAATCAGCCCCAGCATTTT. Translated: CASRNHLGSNQPQHF.

V usage is TRBV7-9 and J usage is TRBJ2-3; D is uncertain. V was shortened by 5 bases and J by 2 bases, with 14 bases between the two germline ends. The germline V gene encodes CDR1 SEHNR and CDR2 FQNEAQ (reference sequence). The CDR3 runs to 15 residues. CDR3 DNA: TGTGCCAGCAGCCCCCCAACTACCGACACAGATACGCAGTATTTT. This translates into CASSPPTTDTDTQYF.

There are many counts of this clonotype. V is TRBV7-9 and J is TRBJ1-4, with no clear D. The CDR3 totals 16 residues. The V gene lost 5 bases and the J gene lost 8 bases, with 21 bases spanning the gap. In germline, CDR1 is SEHNR, CDR2 FQNEAQ (reference sequence). CDR3 sequence reads: CASSPGLSGGREKLFF. In nucleotides, the CDR3 is TGTGCCAGCAGCCCGGGGTTGTCAGGTGGTAGAGAAAAACTGTTTTTT.

The chain employs TRBV12-3 or TRBV12-4 and TRBJ1-1; D remains ambiguous. Trimming shortened V by 6 bases and J by 4 bases, and 15 bases separated the two germline ends. The CDR3 contains 14 residues. This CDR3 reads CASRAARASTEAFF. The CDR3 nucleotides are TGTGCCAGCAGAGCCGCGCGGGCGAGCACTGAAGCTTTCTTT.

In the case of this clonotype: One junction end does not reproduce the germline sequence, and a read error may be involved. As DNA, the CDR3 is TGTGCCAGCAGCCAAGCACTAGCGGGAGGTTTGGTCCAAGAGGCCCAGTACTTC. Translated: CASSQALAGGLVQEAQYF. The chain uses TRBV3-1 and TRBJ2-5; 12 bases align to TRBD2. CDR3 length: 18 amino acids. Per germline, CDR1 LGHDT and CDR2 YNNKEL (reference sequence).

This clonotype was counted between two and nine times. The chain carries TRBV14 and TRBJ2-1; maybe TRBD1 (6 bases). Between the trimmed V and J ends, which lost 4 bases and 10 bases, there was a span of 17 bases. The CDR3 covers 14 residues. CDR1 is SGHDN and CDR2 is FVKESK in the germline V gene. CDR3 region: CASSRLPGAKEQFF. The CDR3 DNA follows: TGTGCCAGCAGCCGCCTTCCAGGGGCGAAGGAGCAGTTCTTC.

This clonotype was detected a few times. The V gene is TRBV11-2, the J gene TRBJ2-1; TRBD1 aligns across 12 bases. Looked up from germline, CDR1 is SGHAT and CDR2 is FQNNGV. This CDR3 contains 17 residues. The ends lost 0 bases at V and 7 bases at J; junction bases unmatched: 7. For the CDR3, the DNA is TGTGCCAGCAGCTTAGATAGGTGGGACAGGGGGCGGAATGAGCAGTTCTTC. Translated, it gives CASSLDRWDRGRNEQFF.

The genes are TRBV15 and TRBJ1-5; 7 nucleotides line up with TRBD1. J gave up 0 bases and V 3 bases, and 5 bases lay outside the gene matches. CDR1 and CDR2 (germline): LNHNV, YYDKDF (reference sequence). This CDR3 contains 16 residues. The CDR3 reads CATSSRDSHSNQPQHF. The CDR3 region has the DNA TGTGCCACCAGCAGCCGGGACAGCCATAGCAATCAGCCCCAGCATTTT.

This clonotype showed up just a few times. The rearrangement links TRBV6-2 or TRBV6-3 to TRBJ1-5; TRBD1 is a possible D gene (6 bases). The CDR3 consists of 17 residues. Germline loops: CDR1 MNHEY, CDR2 SVGEGT. Deletions cut 4 bases from V and 0 bases from J, with 16 bases between. In DNA form, the CDR3 reads TGTGCCAGCAGTTCTTGGGAGGACAGACATAGCAATCAGCCCCAGCATTTT. It specifies CASSSWEDRHSNQPQHF.

V usage is TRBV5-1 and J usage is TRBJ1-1; 7 nucleotides align to TRBD1. The CDR3 is made up of 14 amino acids. V lost 4 bases to trimming and J lost 1 base; unmatched junction nucleotides: 4. Germline V lookup: CDR1 SGHRS, CDR2 YFSETQ. The CDR3 sequence is CASSVRDRNTEAFF. The CDR3 DNA follows: TGCGCCAGCAGCGTCCGGGACAGGAACACTGAAGCTTTCTTT.

In this sample, this clonotype turned up a few times. This sequence joins TRBV29-1 and TRBJ2-7; 8 bases align to TRBD1. With 0 bases clipped from V and 7 bases from J, the junction kept 20 bases outside the gene matches. The germline gives CDR1 SQVTM, CDR2 ANQGSEA. The length of the CDR3 is 18 residues. CDR3 DNA sequence: TGCAGCGTTGAAGATATCGTCCTAGACAGGGGATTCTACAATGAGCAGTACTTC. This sequence encodes CSVEDIVLDRGFYNEQYF.